This TCR beta chain was sequenced for a study of T cell repertoires and HLA-DP antigens. Turning to the study itself: CD4+ T cells were cocultured with HeLa cells expressing HLA-DP.

Study-level results: Sorted CD137+ cells had clonality 0.3 to 0.4 against both alloantigens, versus about 0.04 pre-culture.

V gave up 9 bases and J gave up 8 bases; unmatched junction bases: 11. The V gene's germline CDR1 is MNHNS and CDR2 SASEGT. CDR3 length equals 14 residues. The repertoire was sequenced with immunoSEQ multiplex PCR; TCRdb's copy has only in-frame clones and lacks some. The data show about 120,000 clones, over 90% seen once. As regards this clone: Its matching antigen is unknown.

V is TRBV6-1 and J is TRBJ1-4; TRBD1 agrees at 8 bases. The source of this sequence is a young woman in good health and CMV-seronegative. Material for sequencing was CD4+ T cells from PBMCs. The CDR3 coding sequence is TGTGCCAGTAGAGGACAGGGCTCCAGAGAAAAACTGTTTTTT. It specifies CASRGQGSREKLFF.